Here is one T cell receptor (beta chain) with its context. This clonotype was seen only a few times. What antigen it recognizes has not been identified. Base qualities were left out, and no much larger clone turns up one base away. The sample comes from a study of T-cell memory formation after mild COVID-19 (dated by TCRdb to the early 2020s). Context from the whole study: TCR sequence clusters from the two donors were largely donor specific. In a couple of donors, T-cell clones that expanded and contracted after mild COVID-19 were tracked by sequencing TCRalpha and TCRbeta repertoires over time. Two young, previously healthy adult volunteers, one female and one male, were included in the cohort.

Here is what the overall study found, with its caveats: The study included only a couple of mild cases, and larger cohorts that include severe cases with pre-infection samples were judged to be necessary. From day 15 to 85, contracting clones showed balanced CD4/CD8 phenotypes, whereas a second wave of clones that expanded from day 15 to 37 leaned towards CD4+. The second-wave clones that peaked on day 37 were not confirmed to be SARS-CoV-2 specific. Some responding clones were detected in pre-infection memory, which suggested that pre-existing cross-reactive memory T cells had joined the SARS-CoV-2 response. Contracting CD4+ clones turned up mainly in the CM and EM memory subsets, whereas EMRA was where CD8+ clones were enriched.

Ficoll-Paque density gradient centrifugation was used to isolate PBMCs. CDR1 and CDR2 are read off the germline V gene as LGHNA and YSLEER. The junction shows trimming of 1 base on V and 5 bases on J, plus 11 bases between the germline ends. The CDR3 covers 14 residues, taking in both the cysteine and the phenylalanine. CDR3 DNA is the only sequence kept; it has 42 bases, read in frame from the first base. The run used an Illumina NovaSeq 6000. Using 5'RACE with constant-segment primers, TCRalpha and TCRbeta cDNA libraries were constructed, with sample barcodes and unique molecular identifiers added in the process. RNA was extracted from every sample with Trizol reagent. Amplification of the libraries took two PCR steps, and the second step added a second sample barcode plus Illumina TruSeq adapters. The libraries were sequenced on an Illumina NovaSeq using 2 x 150 bp paired-end reads. Per the source publication's procedure: Demultiplexing of reads and collapsing into UMI-guided consensus sequences were performed with migec v1.2.7. Using mixcr v2.1.11, the UMI consensuses were aligned to TRA and TRB V and J templates and assembled into clonotypes. Expanded or contracted clonotypes were those called significant by both edgeR and NoisET, with noise models trained on biological replicates. For edgeR calls, a false discovery rate-adjusted p below 0.01 and a log2 fold-change threshold of 1 were applied. As an exploratory analysis of dynamics, PCA with hierarchical clustering was applied to max-normalized trajectories of the 1000 most abundant clonotypes. Separately sequenced CD4+ and CD8+ repertoires were used to assign the CD4 or CD8 phenotype of responding clones. TCRdb took the public reads, trimmed them with fastp at Q25, ran MiXCR for clone calling and kept in-frame beta chains. Under each unique CDR3 protein, matching rows form one entry showing the most common genes and DNA. The V and J calls and clone size are TCRdb's, not the authors'. In this sample the table shows around 190,000 distinct CDR3 sequences, approximately 18% of which occur a single time. 3.9% of the sample is taken by the ten largest.

The TCR was taken from a young man who had mild COVID-19 (a few samples of this study predate the infection). The sample titles of this study are shuffled in the database, so cell type and time point are left out; the donor was told from shared clones. The chain links TRBV4-3 with TRBJ1-2, with no D gene named confidently. The sequenced sample was PBMCs or a T cell subset sorted from them (not recorded which). The CDR3 here reads CASSQVGRGYGYTF. Here is the DNA: TGCGCCAGCAGCCAAGTAGGCCGAGGGTATGGCTACACCTTC.